This TCR beta chain is drawn from a study of T-cell reconstitution after alpha-beta-depleted transplantation in children. At least ten counts were recorded for this clonotype. CDR1 is SGHRS and CDR2 is YFSETQ in the germline V gene. This CDR3 comprises 15 residues. Trimming removed 3 bases at V and 2 bases at J, with 15 bases between. Researchers prepared the TCRbeta library using unique molecular identifiers, the study reports. From the PCR reads, TCRdb called clonotypes with MiXCR, one entry per CDR3 protein. The sample contains some 840,000 distinct CDR3 sequences, around 15% of which appear only once.

This sequence originates from a male patient under 18 who had a stem cell transplant for acute lymphoblastic leukemia, so the T cells may come from the graft donor. The gene calls are TRBV5-1 and TRBJ2-7, with a weak D call TRBD2 (7 bases). The sample in question was PBMCs, mostly from graft donor cells, obtained 360 days after TCRalphabeta/CD19-depleted stem cell transplant. CDR3 in DNA: TGCGCCAGCAGCTGGGGACTACAGGGACCCTACGAGCAGTACTTC. It encodes CASSWGLQGPYEQYF. The variable domain in full, with the rest retrieved from reference TRBV5-1 and TRBJ2-7, is KAGVTQTPRYLIKTRGQQVTLSCSPISGHRSVSWYQQTPGQGLQFLFEYFSETQRNKGNFPGRFSGRQFSNSRSEMNVSTLELGDSALYLCASSWGLQGPYEQYFGPGTRLTVT.